These 12 T cell receptor beta chains originate from one sample sequenced in a study of human T cells and chemical hapten exposure. This sample's time point: patch test 1, 2 weeks after DPC sensitization. Described treatment: therapeutic diphenylcyclopropenone sensitization with weekly scalp DPC. The study extracted total RNA from unfractionated whole blood. One entry per CDR3 protein results from TCRdb running MiXCR on the RACE reads. The sample holds some 52,000 distinct CDR3 sequences, 8% to 13% seen once. Sequencing was performed on whole blood, taken in connection with sensitization to the hapten diphenylcyclopropenone (DPC). The receptors shown here come from a middle-aged woman with alopecia areata. Some clones in this sample may be carry-over from other donors' samples.

The rearrangement joins TRBV10-3 to TRBJ2-7, with D possibly matching TRBD2 (6 bases). This CDR3 spans 16 amino acids. Per germline, CDR1 ENHRY and CDR2 SYGVKD. V lost 2 bases to trimming and J lost 6 bases, with 20 bases between them. The CDR3 region has the DNA TGTGCCATCAGTGAGCCCGGGACGGCCTTCGGGGGCGAGCAGTACTTC. Residues: CAISEPGTAFGGEQYF.

The table lists this clonotype with many counts. This rearrangement joins TRBV2 to TRBJ2-3, with 7 bases fitting TRBD2. The V and J ends lost 3 bases and 6 bases, in that order; junction bases with no gene match: 3. CDR3 length equals 13 residues. The germline CDR1 and CDR2 sequences are SNHLY and FYNNEI. The CDR3 DNA follows: TGTGCCAGCAGTGAGAGGGGAGGGGATACGCAGTATTTT. Translated: CASSERGGDTQYF.

This clonotype was detected only a few times. J is TRBJ1-3 and V is TRBV7-8; D not certain. The CDR3 sequence is 15 residues long. Germline-derived CDR1 and CDR2 are SGHVS and FQNEAQ. V gave up 1 base and J gave up 0 bases, with 7 bases separating them. In DNA form, the CDR3 reads TGTGCCAGCAGCTTAGAGGCACCCTCTGGAAACACCATATATTTT. As protein: CASSLEAPSGNTIYF.

The chain joins TRBV20-1 to TRBJ1-2, with a weak D call TRBD1 (5 bases). This CDR3 has 14 amino acids. Between the trimmed V and J ends, which lost 0 bases and 5 bases, there was a span of 13 bases. CDR1 is DFQATT, CDR2 SNEGSKA, per germline (reference sequence). The CDR3 nucleotides are TGCAGTGCTAGAGAAGCCGGGACGGAATATGGCTACACCTTC. Translated: CSAREAGTEYGYTF.

In this sample, this clonotype turned up a few times. The rearrangement links TRBV28 to TRBJ1-5, with a possible D match to TRBD1 (6 bases). Trimming shortened V by 10 bases and J by 7 bases, and 23 bases separated the two germline ends. This CDR3 has 15 residues. Germline V lookup: CDR1 MDHEN, CDR2 SYDVKM. CDR3 in amino acids: CAISPPRTGIQPQHF. In DNA, the CDR3 is TGTGCCATCTCTCCCCCCCGAACAGGGATCCAGCCCCAGCATTTT.

The chain recombines TRBV27 with TRBJ1-4; D call uncertain. Trimming pared 5 bases from V and 0 bases from J, leaving 13 bases between. The CDR3 is 16 residues long. Looked up from germline, CDR1 is MNHEY and CDR2 is SMNVEV (reference sequence). CDR3 nucleotides: TGTGCCAGCAGTCCAGGACCTGGGCCAACTAATGAAAAACTGTTTTTT. It is translated as CASSPGPGPTNEKLFF.

This clonotype was seen at least ten times. V is TRBV20-1 and J is TRBJ2-7, with a possible D match to TRBD2 (6 bases). V lost 6 bases and J 5 bases, leaving 17 bases between the germline ends. The CDR3 runs 13 residues. CDR1 and CDR2 (germline): DFQATT, SNEGSKA (reference sequence). The CDR3 loop is CSASGRAIHEQYF. The CDR3 nucleotides read TGCAGTGCCAGCGGGCGGGCTATCCACGAGCAGTACTTC.

This clonotype was counted at least ten times. This chain uses TRBV10-2 with TRBJ2-3; 8 positions match TRBD2. The germline V gene encodes CDR1 WSHSY and CDR2 SAAADI. The J segment lost 5 bases and the V segment lost 6 bases, leaving 10 bases of the junction unmatched. The CDR3 sequence is 15 residues long. In DNA form, the CDR3 reads TGCGCCAGCAGGGAGAGCGGGAGTGGTATAGATACGCAGTATTTT. Residues: CASRESGSGIDTQYF.

The rearrangement links TRBV4-2 to TRBJ2-5, with 15 nucleotides matching TRBD2. Germline V gene data show CDR1 as LGHNA and CDR2 as YNFKEQ. J gave up 5 bases and V 4 bases, and 5 bases lay outside the gene matches. The CDR3 loop spans 16 amino acids. CDR3 sequence (DNA): TGTGCCAGCAGCCCCGGACTAGCGGGAGGGGGCGAGACCCAGTACTTC. It yields the protein CASSPGLAGGGETQYF.

This clonotype was observed a few times. The chain couples TRBV28 to TRBJ1-4; D not resolved. CDR3 length: 14 residues. Germline V gives CDR1 MDHEN, CDR2 SYDVKM. The V end lost 4 bases, the J end lost 0 bases, and 6 bases lay between the germline ends. The CDR3 protein is CASSSPATNEKLFF. Here the CDR3 DNA reads TGTGCCAGCAGTTCTCCCGCAACTAATGAAAAACTGTTTTTT.

The sample holds a few counts of this clonotype. The V gene is TRBV29-1, the J gene TRBJ2-5; unclear D gene. Per the germline V gene, CDR1 is SQVTM and CDR2 is ANQGSEA. V lost 4 bases and J 1 base, leaving 10 bases between the germline ends. CDR3 length: 13 amino acids. As DNA, the CDR3 is TGCAGCGTTGCGGGCCGATTCCAAGAGACCCAGTACTTC. Protein sequence: CSVAGRFQETQYF. The entire variable domain, with the rest obtained from reference TRBV29-1 and TRBJ2-5, is as follows: SAVISQKPSRDICQRGTSLTIQCQVDSQVTMMFWYRQQPGQSLTLIATANQGSEATYESGFVIDKFPISRPNLTFSTLTVSNMSPEDSSIYLCSVAGRFQETQYFGPGTRLLVL.

This clonotype was seen many times. This chain joins TRBV3-1 and TRBJ2-2, with TRBD2 as a possible D gene (5 bases). V lost 4 bases and J 0 bases, leaving 12 bases between the germline ends. The CDR3 contains 16 residues. The V gene's germline CDR1 is LGHDT and CDR2 YNNKEL (reference sequence). The CDR3 DNA sequence: TGTGCCAGCAGCCTCGGCGGGCTCGCGAACACCGGGGAGCTGTTTTTT. Translating it yields CASSLGGLANTGELFF.